Here is one T cell receptor (beta chain) with its context. The target of this receptor is not known. Base qualities were left out, and no much larger clone turns up one base away. TCRbeta CDR3 regions were amplified from genomic DNA using the immunoSEQ Assay, a bias-controlled multiplex PCR. In the authors' own workflow: The number of nucleated cells in each sample was estimated by amplification of reference gene primers within the assay. To quantify the absolute abundance of each unique TCRbeta CDR3 rearrangement, sequence reads were collapsed and filtered. For each sample, productive Simpson clonality was calculated as the square root of Simpson's diversity index over productive rearrangements. TCRdb took over this immuneACCESS table, retaining in-frame rearrangements with V and J assigned. Such tables are incomplete; in checked studies, under half of the missing clones stem from an unresolved V gene, and the remainder is unexplained. V and J calls and clone size are copied from that table; D and trimming were computed from the DNA. The sample yields around 250,000 clones; approximately 90% were counted once. The ten largest clones add up to 15% to 17% of the sample.

In the prospective study, participants were roughly 18 to 90 years old, resided in about two dozen geographic areas of the United States, and were enrolled through a virtual design. In the prospective study, cohorts were assigned on the basis of participant-reported clinical history obtained from a screening survey and a study questionnaire. ImmuneRACE Cohort 3 recovered participants were defined by two consecutive negative NP/OP PCR tests, healthcare professional clearance, or symptom resolution. In the prospective study, whole blood, serum and a nasopharyngeal or oropharyngeal swab were collected from each participant by mobile phlebotomists. Prospective study participants could optionally give additional blood draws and questionnaires over an approximately two-month period. Before DNA extraction, blood samples from the prospective study were shipped at room temperature or frozen. This record comes from a study of blood T cell repertoires in COVID-19 (dated by TCRdb to the early 2020s). Concerning the study at large: The collaborator samples originated in the United States, Italy and Spain and spanned the acute and convalescent phases of COVID-19. A freely available public database, intended as a resource for researchers studying the immune response to SARS-CoV-2, is where the repertoires were released. Where available, HLA class I and class II types were obtained from metadata supplied by the sample provider rather than from assay-based typing. Deeply sampled blood TCRbeta repertoires from subjects exposed to, actively infected with, or recovered from COVID-19 were included in the dataset. The samples were drawn from two sources: the first 160 participants of the ongoing ImmuneRACE study, and fewer than 1,500 subjects contributed by 6 global collaborators. Nearly every sample came with metadata listing a de-identified subject ID, COVID-19 status, age in years and sex. The prospective study material was composed of cDNA or gDNA derived from T cells, B-cell-depleted T cells, or PBMCs.

Here is what the overall study found, with its caveats: How much clinical and demographic metadata was included differed by source and by participant, and the metadata was provided uncurated.

Counted from cysteine to phenylalanine, this CDR3 has 18 amino acids. The retained sequence is limited to the CDR3, 54 bases, with the frame set at the first base. As encoded in the germline V gene, CDR1 is KGHSH while CDR2 is LQKENI. For this chain, trimming is 5 bases at the V end and 3 bases at the J end, and the number of junction bases without a gene match is 16. Specimen: PBMCs or T cells enriched from blood (not recorded which). Here the chain combines TRBV18 and TRBJ2-7, and TRBD1 aligns with 10 junction nucleotides. The TCR originated in a man in his late teens or twenties who had recovered from COVID-19. The CDR3 region has the sequence CASSGIKVRDRGIYEQYF. The sequenced DNA is TGTGCCAGCTCAGGTATCAAGGTGCGGGACAGGGGTATCTACGAGCAGTACTTC.